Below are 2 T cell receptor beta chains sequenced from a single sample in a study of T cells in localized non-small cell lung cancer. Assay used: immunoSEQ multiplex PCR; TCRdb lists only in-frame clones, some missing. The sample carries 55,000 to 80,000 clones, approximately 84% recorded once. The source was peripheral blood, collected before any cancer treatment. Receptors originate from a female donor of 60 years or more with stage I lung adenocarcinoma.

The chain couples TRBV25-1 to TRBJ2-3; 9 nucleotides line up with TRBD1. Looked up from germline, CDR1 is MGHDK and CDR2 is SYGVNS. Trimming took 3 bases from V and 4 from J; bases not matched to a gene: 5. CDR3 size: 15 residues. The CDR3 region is CASSDGTGYADTQYF. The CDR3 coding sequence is TGTGCCAGCAGTGACGGGACAGGGTACGCAGATACGCAGTATTTT.

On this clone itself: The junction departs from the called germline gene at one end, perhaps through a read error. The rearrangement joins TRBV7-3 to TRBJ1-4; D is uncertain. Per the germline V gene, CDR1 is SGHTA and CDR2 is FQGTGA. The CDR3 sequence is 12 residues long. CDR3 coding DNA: TGTGCCAGCAGCTTACCTAAAGAAAAACTGTTTTTT. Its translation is CASSLPKEKLFF.